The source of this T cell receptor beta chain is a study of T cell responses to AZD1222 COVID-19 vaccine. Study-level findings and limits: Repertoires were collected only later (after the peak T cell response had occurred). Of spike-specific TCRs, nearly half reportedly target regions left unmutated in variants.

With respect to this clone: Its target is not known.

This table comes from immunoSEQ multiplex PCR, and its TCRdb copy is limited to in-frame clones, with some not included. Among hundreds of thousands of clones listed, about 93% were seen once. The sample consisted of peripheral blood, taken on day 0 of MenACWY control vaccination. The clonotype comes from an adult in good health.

The CDR3 region is CASASYRGAGELFF. For the CDR3, the DNA is TGTGCCAGTGCCTCATATCGGGGAGCGGGGGAGCTGTTTTTT. This sequence joins TRBV19 and TRBJ2-2, with TRBD2 as a possible D gene (5 bases). Trimming removed 8 bases at V and 8 bases at J, with 18 bases between. The CDR3 is made up of 14 amino acids. The germline gives CDR1 LNHDA, CDR2 SQIVND (reference sequence).